This T cell receptor (beta chain) was sequenced during a study of blood T cell repertoires in COVID-19. At the level of the study: Donors in the United States, Italy and Spain gave samples during acute or convalescent COVID-19.

This clone was observed a single time. This CDR3 contains 15 residues. The protocol was immunoSEQ multiplex PCR, while the TCRdb copy is restricted to in-frame clones and leaves out a portion. The repertoire has more than 110,000 clones, 82% of them found once; the top ten carry less than 5%. The sample taken for sequencing was peripheral blood. The V gene is TRBV12-2, the J gene TRBJ2-7; TRBD2, the table's D call, lacks a check against the DNA. TRBV12-2 represents a pseudogene. The origin of this receptor is an elderly woman with acute or convalescent COVID-19. Here the CDR3 reads CASRFGAQNAGEQYF. Here the CDR3 DNA reads TGTGCAAGTCGCTTTGGGGCCCAGAACGCGGGGGAGCAGTACTTC.